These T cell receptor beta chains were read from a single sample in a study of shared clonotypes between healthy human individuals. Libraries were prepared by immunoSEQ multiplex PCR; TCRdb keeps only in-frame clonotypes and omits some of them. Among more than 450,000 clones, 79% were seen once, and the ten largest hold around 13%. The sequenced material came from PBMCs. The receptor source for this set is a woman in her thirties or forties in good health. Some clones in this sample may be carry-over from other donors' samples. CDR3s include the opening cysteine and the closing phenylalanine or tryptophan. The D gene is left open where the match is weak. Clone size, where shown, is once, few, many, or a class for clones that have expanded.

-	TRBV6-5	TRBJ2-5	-	CASSPRQGETQYF	TGTGCCAGCAGCCCCCGACAAGGAGAGACCCAGTACTTC
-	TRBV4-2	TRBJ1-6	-	CASSQDGTRRTGRPLHF	TGTGCCAGCAGCCAAGACGGGACACGTAGAACGGGACGACCCCTCCACTTT
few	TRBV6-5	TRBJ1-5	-	CASSQDRSNQPQHF	TGTGCCAGCAGTCAGGACCGTAGCAATCAGCCCCAGCATTTT
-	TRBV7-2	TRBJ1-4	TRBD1	CASSETGTAFEKLFF	TGTGCCAGCAGCGAGACCGGGACAGCCTTTGAAAAACTGTTTTTT
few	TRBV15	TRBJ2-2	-	CATSRDKNTGELFF	TGTGCCACCAGCAGGGACAAAAACACCGGGGAGCTGTTTTTT
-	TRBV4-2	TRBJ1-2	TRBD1	CASSQDSGQFYGYTF	TGTGCCAGCAGCCAAGACTCGGGACAGTTCTATGGCTACACCTTC
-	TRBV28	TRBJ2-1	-	CASSSHRVSVNEQFF	TGTGCCAGCAGTTCCCACAGGGTTTCGGTTAATGAGCAGTTCTTC
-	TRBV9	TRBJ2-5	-	CASSVGQGQETQYF	TGTGCCAGCAGCGTAGGTCAGGGACAAGAGACCCAGTACTTC
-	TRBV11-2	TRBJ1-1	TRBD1	CASSTGEVTEAFF	TGTGCCAGCAGCACAGGGGAGGTAACTGAAGCTTTCTTT
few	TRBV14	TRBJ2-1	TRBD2	CASSLLEGREGRNEQFF	TGTGCCAGCAGCCTTCTCGAGGGGCGGGAGGGGCGAAATGAGCAGTTCTTC
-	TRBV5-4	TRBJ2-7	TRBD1	CASSRDRDDEQYF	TGTGCCAGCAGCCGGGACAGGGACGACGAGCAGTACTTC
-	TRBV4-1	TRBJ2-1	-	CASSQGTSSYNEQFF	TGCGCCAGCAGCCAAGGGACGAGCTCCTACAATGAGCAGTTCTTC
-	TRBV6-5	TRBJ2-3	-	CASSPRRATDTQYF	TGTGCCAGCAGTCCCCGAAGAGCCACAGATACGCAGTATTTT
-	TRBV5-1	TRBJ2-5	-	CASSLRSGETQYF	TGCGCCAGCAGCTTAAGGTCTGGAGAGACCCAGTACTTC
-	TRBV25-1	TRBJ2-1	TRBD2	CASSGEREADNEQFF	TGTGCCAGCAGTGGGGAGCGGGAGGCCGACAATGAGCAGTTCTTC
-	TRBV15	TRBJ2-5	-	CATSRGAVQETQYF	TGTGCCACCAGCAGAGGTGCTGTACAAGAGACCCAGTACTTC
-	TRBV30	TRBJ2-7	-	CAWSRSSTSYEQYF	TGTGCCTGGAGCCGCTCCAGCACTTCCTACGAGCAGTACTTC
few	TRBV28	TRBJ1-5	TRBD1	CASSPPDRGVDQPQHF	TGTGCCAGCAGCCCCCCCGACAGGGGAGTCGATCAGCCCCAGCATTTT
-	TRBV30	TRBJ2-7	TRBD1	CAWKDRGLEEQYF	TGTGCCTGGAAGGACAGGGGGCTAGAAGAGCAGTACTTC
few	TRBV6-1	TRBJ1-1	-	CASSTQPEDTEAFF	TGTGCCAGCAGTACGCAACCGGAAGACACTGAAGCTTTCTTT
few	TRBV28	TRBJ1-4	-	CASSFDGGATNEKLFF	TGTGCCAGCAGTTTCGACGGAGGTGCAACTAATGAAAAACTGTTTTTT
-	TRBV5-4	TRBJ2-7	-	CASSIFREDYEQYF	TGTGCCAGCAGCATTTTCCGGGAAGACTACGAGCAGTACTTC
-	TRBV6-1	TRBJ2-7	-	CASSEGAYEQYF	TGTGCCAGCAGTGAAGGGGCCTACGAGCAGTACTTC
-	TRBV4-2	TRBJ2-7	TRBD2	CASSQDRDYSYEQYF	TGTGCCAGCAGCCAAGACCGGGACTATTCCTACGAGCAGTACTTC
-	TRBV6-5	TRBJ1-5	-	CASRADRFNQPQHF	TGTGCCAGCAGAGCCGACAGATTCAATCAGCCCCAGCATTTT
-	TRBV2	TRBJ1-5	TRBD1	CASSSQGAHRQPQHF	TGTGCCAGCAGTTCACAGGGGGCGCACCGTCAGCCCCAGCATTTT
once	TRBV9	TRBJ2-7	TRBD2	CASSPRLAGEIEQYF	TGTGCCAGCAGCCCGAGACTAGCGGGAGAAATCGAGCAGTACTTC
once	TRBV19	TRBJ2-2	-	CASSVNRNTGELFF	TGTGCCAGTAGTGTAAACAGGAACACCGGGGAGCTGTTTTTT
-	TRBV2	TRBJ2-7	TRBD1	CASRLDRGSHPGRASSYEQYF	TGTGCCAGCAGACTGGACAGGGGGAGCCATCCTGGTAGGGCGAGCTCCTACGAGCAGTACTTC